This is a list of T cell receptor beta chains from one sample in a study of shared clonotypes between healthy human individuals. Sequencing was performed with immunoSEQ multiplex PCR; in TCRdb, only in-frame clones are kept and a portion is missing. Of 1,500,000 or so clones listed, 98% were seen once; the top ten hold under 0.45%. The sample taken for sequencing was naive CD4+ T cells sorted from blood. The receptors shown here come from a man aged 30 to 45 in good health. The CDR3 runs from the conserved cysteine through the conserved F or W. Each record gives: CDR3 protein, CDR3 DNA, J gene, CDR3 length, V gene, clone size, D gene. A D gene is named only where the DNA matches it firmly. Size is stated for part of the rows, as once, few or many counts, or as a class when the clone is expanded.

CDR3: CASSPGQAGNGYTF
DNA: TGTGCCAGCAGTCCAGGACAGGCGGGAAATGGCTACACCTTC
J: TRBJ1-2
length: 14
V: TRBV7-9
size: .
D: TRBD1

CDR3: CASSLQGSETQYF
DNA: TGCGCCAGCAGCTTACAGGGGAGTGAGACCCAGTACTTC
J: TRBJ2-5
length: 13
V: TRBV5-1
size: .
D: TRBD1

CDR3: CSVEVEQETQYF
DNA: TGCAGCGTTGAAGTGGAACAAGAGACCCAGTACTTC
J: TRBJ2-5
length: 12
V: TRBV29-1
size: .
D: .

CDR3: CASSVTPRLAGVLGPYNEQFF
DNA: TGTGCCAGCAGCGTCACACCCCGACTAGCGGGAGTTCTTGGACCCTACAATGAGCAGTTCTTC
J: TRBJ2-1
length: 21
V: TRBV9
size: .
D: TRBD2

CDR3: CASSVERRGYNEQFF
DNA: TGTGCCAGCAGCGTAGAGCGGAGAGGATACAATGAGCAGTTCTTC
J: TRBJ2-1
length: 15
V: TRBV9
size: .
D: .

CDR3: CASSVGSASSGNTIYF
DNA: TGTGCCAGCAGCGTAGGTTCGGCGTCCTCTGGAAACACCATATATTTT
J: TRBJ1-3
length: 16
V: TRBV9
size: .
D: .

CDR3: CASSSLGLAISSHNEQFF
DNA: TGTGCCAGCAGCTCCCTGGGACTAGCTATTTCCTCCCACAATGAGCAGTTCTTC
J: TRBJ2-1
length: 18
V: TRBV5-6
size: .
D: TRBD2

CDR3: CASLHAGKTSTDTQYF
DNA: TGTGCCAGCCTACACGCGGGCAAAACTAGCACAGATACGCAGTATTTT
J: TRBJ2-3
length: 16
V: TRBV2
size: .
D: .

CDR3: CASSLLAGPQRDTQYF
DNA: TGTGCCAGCTCACTTCTAGCGGGTCCTCAGAGAGATACGCAGTATTTT
J: TRBJ2-3
length: 16
V: TRBV18
size: .
D: TRBD2

CDR3: CSVIQENNEQFF
DNA: TGCAGCGTTATACAGGAGAACAATGAGCAGTTCTTC
J: TRBJ2-1
length: 12
V: TRBV29-1
size: once
D: .

CDR3: CASSYDGATNEKLFF
DNA: TGTGCCAGCAGTTACGACGGGGCAACTAATGAAAAACTGTTTTTT
J: TRBJ1-4
length: 15
V: TRBV6-6
size: .
D: .

CDR3: CASSLDLFAGSYEQYF
DNA: TGTGCCAGCAGCTTAGATCTATTCGCCGGGTCCTACGAGCAGTACTTC
J: TRBJ2-7
length: 16
V: TRBV11-2
size: .
D: .

CDR3: CASSYHGKEQDTQYF
DNA: TGTGCCAGCAGTTACCATGGGAAGGAGCAAGATACGCAGTATTTT
J: TRBJ2-3
length: 15
V: TRBV6-5
size: .
D: .

CDR3: CASTPRGGTDYGYTF
DNA: TGTGCCAGCACTCCAAGGGGGGGGACAGACTATGGCTACACCTTC
J: TRBJ1-2
length: 15
V: TRBV7-2
size: .
D: TRBD1

CDR3: CASSYSAQANYEQYF
DNA: TGTGCCAGCAGTTACTCTGCCCAGGCCAACTACGAGCAGTACTTC
J: TRBJ2-7
length: 15
V: TRBV6-5
size: once
D: .